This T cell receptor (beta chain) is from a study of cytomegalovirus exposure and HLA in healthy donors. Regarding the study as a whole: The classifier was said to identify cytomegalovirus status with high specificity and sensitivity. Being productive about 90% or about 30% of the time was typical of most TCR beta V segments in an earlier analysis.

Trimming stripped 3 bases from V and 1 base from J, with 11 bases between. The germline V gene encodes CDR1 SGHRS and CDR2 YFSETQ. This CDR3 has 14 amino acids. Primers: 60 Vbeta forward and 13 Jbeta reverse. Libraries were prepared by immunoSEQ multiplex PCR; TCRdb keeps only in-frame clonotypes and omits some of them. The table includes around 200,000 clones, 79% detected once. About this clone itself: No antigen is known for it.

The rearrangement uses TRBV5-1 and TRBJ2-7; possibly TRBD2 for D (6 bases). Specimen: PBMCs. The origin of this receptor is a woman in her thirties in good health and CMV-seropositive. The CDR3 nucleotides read TGCGCCAGCAGCTCGGGAGACAGTTCCTACGAGCAGTACTTC. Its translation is CASSSGDSSYEQYF. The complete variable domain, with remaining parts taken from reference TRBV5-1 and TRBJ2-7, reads KAGVTQTPRYLIKTRGQQVTLSCSPISGHRSVSWYQQTPGQGLQFLFEYFSETQRNKGNFPGRFSGRQFSNSRSEMNVSTLELGDSALYLCASSSGDSSYEQYFGPGTRLTVT.